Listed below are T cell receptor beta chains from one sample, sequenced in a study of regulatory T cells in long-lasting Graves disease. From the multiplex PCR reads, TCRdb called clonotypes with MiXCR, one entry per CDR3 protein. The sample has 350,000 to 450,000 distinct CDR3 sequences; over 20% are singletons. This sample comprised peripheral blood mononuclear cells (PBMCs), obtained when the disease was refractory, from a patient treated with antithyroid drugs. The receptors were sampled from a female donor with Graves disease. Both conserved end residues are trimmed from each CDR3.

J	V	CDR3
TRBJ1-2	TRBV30	AWSEQVGHYGYT
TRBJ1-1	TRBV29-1	SVDAGGRTEAF
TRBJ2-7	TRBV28	ASSGTSGRRSEQY
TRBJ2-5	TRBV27	ASGYWGQETQY
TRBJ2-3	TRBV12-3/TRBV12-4	ASSNDRDWGDTQY
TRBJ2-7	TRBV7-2	ASSSREGSSYEQY
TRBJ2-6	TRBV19	ASSTEPSGANVLT
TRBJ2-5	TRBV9	ASSAARTSGYGAQY
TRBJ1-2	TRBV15	ATSRGHGTDTNYGYT
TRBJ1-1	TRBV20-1	SASVGTGLTEAF
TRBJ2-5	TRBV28	ASSLRLAGKETQY
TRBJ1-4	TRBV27	ASSLLPGQGPEKLF
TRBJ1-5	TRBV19	ASSIEGVGNQPQH
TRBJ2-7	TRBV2	ASKDRVGEQY
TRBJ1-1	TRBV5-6	ASSSGAGMDTEAF
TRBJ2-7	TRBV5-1	ASSSGGAPVSYEQY
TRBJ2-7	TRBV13	ASSRDVAGLYEQY
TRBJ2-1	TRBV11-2	ASRLGAGANEQF
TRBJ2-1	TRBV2	ASPGAVSYNEQF
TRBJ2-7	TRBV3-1	ASSPQGGEQY
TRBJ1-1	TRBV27	ASSLGGQNTEAF
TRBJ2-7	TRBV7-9	ASSLGAFAEQY
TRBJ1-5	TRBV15	ATSRGAGAQPQH
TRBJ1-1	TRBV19	ASSQPGQSMNTEAF
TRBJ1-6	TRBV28	ASTADSIYNSPLH
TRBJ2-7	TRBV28	ASIQHGAAYEQY
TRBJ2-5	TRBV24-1	ATSDTGLMETQY
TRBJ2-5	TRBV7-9	ASSLGSGVQETQY
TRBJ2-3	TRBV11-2	ASSMGLAGTDTQY
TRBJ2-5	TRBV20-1	SARESGSETQY
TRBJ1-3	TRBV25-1	ASSDSGPGMPKTGNTIY
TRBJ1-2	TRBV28	ASSFDRAGYGYT
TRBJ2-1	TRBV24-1	ATSDSQGFYNEQF
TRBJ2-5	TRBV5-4	ASSFGIPGPQETQY
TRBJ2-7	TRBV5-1	ASSLNVGAGVSEQY
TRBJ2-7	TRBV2	ASRRTSGSSGYEQY
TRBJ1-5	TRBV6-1	ASSREMAGNQPQH
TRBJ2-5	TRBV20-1	SASTGGTQETQY
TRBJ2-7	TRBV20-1	SATGEGVSYEQY
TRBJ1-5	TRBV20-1	SAKGTANQPQH
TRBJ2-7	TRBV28	ASSSRGGGSYEQY
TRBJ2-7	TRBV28	ASSLDRISQY
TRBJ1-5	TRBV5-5	ASSYGTGGYQPQH
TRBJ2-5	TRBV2	ASAEPGGPQETQY
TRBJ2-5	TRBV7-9	ASSQDYRQTQY
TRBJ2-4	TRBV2	ASSLREAAKNIQY